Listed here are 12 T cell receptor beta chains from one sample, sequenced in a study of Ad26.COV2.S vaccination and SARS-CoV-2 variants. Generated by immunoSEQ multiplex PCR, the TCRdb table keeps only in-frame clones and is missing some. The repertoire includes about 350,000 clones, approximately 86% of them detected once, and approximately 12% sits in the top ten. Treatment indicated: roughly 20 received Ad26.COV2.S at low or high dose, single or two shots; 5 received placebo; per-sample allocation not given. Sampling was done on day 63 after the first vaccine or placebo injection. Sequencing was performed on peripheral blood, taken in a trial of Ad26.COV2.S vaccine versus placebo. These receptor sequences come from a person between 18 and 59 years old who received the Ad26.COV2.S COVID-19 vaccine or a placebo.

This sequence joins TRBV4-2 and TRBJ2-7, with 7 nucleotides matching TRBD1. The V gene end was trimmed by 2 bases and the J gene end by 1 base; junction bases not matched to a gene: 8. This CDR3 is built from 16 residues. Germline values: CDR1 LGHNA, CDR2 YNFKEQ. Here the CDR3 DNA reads TGTGCCAGCAGCCAACAACTCGGGACAGCTTCCTACGAGCAGTACTTC. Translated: CASSQQLGTASYEQYF.

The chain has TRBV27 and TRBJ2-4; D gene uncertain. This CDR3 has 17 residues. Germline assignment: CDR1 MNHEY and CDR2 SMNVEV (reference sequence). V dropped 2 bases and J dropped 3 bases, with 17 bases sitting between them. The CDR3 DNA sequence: TGTGCCAGCAGTTTACGGTGGCAGACCTTTCTCAAAAACATTCAGTACTTC. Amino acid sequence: CASSLRWQTFLKNIQYF.

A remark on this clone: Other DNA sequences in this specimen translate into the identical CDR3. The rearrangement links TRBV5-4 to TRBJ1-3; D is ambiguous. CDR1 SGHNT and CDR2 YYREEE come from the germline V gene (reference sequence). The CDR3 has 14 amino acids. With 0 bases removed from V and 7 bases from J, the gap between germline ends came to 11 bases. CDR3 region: CASSLGVTGNTIYF. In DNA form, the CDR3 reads TGTGCCAGCAGCTTGGGAGTAACGGGTAACACCATATATTTT.

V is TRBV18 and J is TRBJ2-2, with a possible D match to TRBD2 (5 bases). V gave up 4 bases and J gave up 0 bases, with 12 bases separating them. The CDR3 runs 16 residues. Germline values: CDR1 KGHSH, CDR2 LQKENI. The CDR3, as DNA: TGTGCCAGCTCACTGTCATCCGGGGCGAACACCGGGGAGCTGTTTTTT. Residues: CASSLSSGANTGELFF.

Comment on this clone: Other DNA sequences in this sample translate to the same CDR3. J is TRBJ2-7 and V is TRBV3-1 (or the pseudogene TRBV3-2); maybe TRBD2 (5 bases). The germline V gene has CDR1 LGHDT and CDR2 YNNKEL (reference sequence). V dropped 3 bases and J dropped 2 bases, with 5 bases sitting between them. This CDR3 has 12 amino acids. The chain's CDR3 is CASSQGAYEQYF. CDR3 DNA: TGTGCCAGCAGCCAGGGAGCCTACGAGCAGTACTTC.

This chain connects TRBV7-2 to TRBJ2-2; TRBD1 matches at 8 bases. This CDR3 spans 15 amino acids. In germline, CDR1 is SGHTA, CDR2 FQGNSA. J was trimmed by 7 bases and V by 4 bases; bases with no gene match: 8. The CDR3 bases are TGTGCCAGCAGCTCACTCGGGACAGGCAACGGGGAGCTGTTTTTT. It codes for CASSSLGTGNGELFF.

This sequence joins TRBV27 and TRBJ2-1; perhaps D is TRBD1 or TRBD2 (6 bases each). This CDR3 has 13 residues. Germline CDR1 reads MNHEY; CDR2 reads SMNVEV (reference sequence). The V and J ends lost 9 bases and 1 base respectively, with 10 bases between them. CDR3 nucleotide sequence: TGTGCCAGTGGGGGGCCTTCCTACAATGAGCAGTTCTTC. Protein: CASGGPSYNEQFF.

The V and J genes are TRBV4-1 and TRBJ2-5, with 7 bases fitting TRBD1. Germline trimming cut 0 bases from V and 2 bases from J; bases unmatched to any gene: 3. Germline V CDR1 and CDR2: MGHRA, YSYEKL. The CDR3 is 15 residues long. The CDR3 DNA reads TGCGCCAGCAGCCAAGACGGGACAGTACAAGAGACCCAGTACTTC. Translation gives CASSQDGTVQETQYF.

The chain's CDR3 is CAISDTSGSYEQYF. The CDR3 DNA reads as TGTGCCATCAGCGATACTAGCGGTTCCTACGAGCAGTACTTC. The rearrangement uses TRBV10-3 and TRBJ2-7, with TRBD2 matching 8 bases. CDR3 length: 14 amino acids. The V gene's germline CDR1 is ENHRY and CDR2 SYGVKD. V lost 6 bases, J lost 1 base, and 5 bases stayed unmatched.

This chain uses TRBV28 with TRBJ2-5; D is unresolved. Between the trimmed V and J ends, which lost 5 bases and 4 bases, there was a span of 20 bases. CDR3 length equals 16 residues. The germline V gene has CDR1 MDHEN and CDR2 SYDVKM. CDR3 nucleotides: TGTGCCAGCAGTCCGCCCCGAACAGTTCTGCGAGAGACCCAGTACTTC. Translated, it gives CASSPPRTVLRETQYF.

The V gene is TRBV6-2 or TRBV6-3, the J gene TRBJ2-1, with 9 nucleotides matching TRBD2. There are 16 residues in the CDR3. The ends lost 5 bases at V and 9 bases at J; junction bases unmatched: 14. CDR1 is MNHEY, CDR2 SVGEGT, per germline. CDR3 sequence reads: CASSPAGTSFLVEQFF. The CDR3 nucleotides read TGTGCCAGCAGTCCCGCCGGGACTAGCTTTCTCGTTGAGCAGTTCTTC.

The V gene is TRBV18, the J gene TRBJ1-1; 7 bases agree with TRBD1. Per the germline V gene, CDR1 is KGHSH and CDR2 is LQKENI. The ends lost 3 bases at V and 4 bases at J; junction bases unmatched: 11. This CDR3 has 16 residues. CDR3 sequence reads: CASSPRNRGSGTEAFF. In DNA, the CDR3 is TGTGCCAGCTCACCGAGGAACAGGGGCAGTGGCACTGAAGCTTTCTTT. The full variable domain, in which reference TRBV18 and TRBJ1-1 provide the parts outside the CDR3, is NAGVMQNPRHLVRRRGQEARLRCSPMKGHSHVYWYRQLPEEGLKFMVYLQKENIIDESGMPKERFSAEFPKEGPSILRIQQVVRGDSAAYFCASSPRNRGSGTEAFFGQGTRLTVV.